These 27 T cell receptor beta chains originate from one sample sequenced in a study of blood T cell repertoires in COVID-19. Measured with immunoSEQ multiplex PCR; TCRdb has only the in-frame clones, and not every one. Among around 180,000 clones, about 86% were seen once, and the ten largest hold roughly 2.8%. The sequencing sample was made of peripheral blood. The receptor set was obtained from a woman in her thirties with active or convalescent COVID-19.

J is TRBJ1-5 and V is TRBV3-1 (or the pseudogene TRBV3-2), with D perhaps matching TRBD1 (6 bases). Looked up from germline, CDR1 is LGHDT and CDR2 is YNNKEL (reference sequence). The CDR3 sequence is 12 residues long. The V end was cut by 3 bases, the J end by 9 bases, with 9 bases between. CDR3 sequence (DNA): TGTGCCAGCAGCCAGGTCAGGGGGCCCCAGCATTTT. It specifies CASSQVRGPQHF.

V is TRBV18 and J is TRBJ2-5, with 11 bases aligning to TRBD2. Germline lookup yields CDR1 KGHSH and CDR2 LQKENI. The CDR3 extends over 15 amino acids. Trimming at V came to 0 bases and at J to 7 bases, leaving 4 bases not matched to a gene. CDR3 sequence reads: CASSPPTSGKATQYF. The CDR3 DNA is TGTGCCAGCTCACCACCGACTAGCGGGAAGGCGACCCAGTACTTC.

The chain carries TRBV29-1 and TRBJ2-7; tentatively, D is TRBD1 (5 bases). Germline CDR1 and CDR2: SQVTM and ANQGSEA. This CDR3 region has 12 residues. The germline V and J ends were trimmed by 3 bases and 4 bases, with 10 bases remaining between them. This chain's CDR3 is CSVEAGYYEQYF. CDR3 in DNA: TGCAGCGTTGAGGCAGGGTATTACGAGCAGTACTTC.

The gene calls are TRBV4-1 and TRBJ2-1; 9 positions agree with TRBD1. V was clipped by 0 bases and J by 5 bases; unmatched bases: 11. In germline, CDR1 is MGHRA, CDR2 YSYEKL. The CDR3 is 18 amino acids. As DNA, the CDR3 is TGCGCCAGCAGCCAAGAATCGATCCGACAGGGGGGTCACAATGAGCAGTTCTTC. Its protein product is CASSQESIRQGGHNEQFF.

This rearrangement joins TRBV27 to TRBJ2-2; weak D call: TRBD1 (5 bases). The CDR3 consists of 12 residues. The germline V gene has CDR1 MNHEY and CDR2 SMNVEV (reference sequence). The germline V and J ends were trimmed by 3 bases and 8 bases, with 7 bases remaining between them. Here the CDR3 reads CASSLTAGELFF. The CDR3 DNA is TGTGCCAGCAGTTTGACAGCGGGGGAGCTGTTTTTT.

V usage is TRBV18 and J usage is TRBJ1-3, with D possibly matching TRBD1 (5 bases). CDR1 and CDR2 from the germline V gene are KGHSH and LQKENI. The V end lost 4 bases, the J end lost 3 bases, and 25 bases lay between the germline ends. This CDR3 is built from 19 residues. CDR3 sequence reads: CASSQSIIRTIGNGNTIYF. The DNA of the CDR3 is TGTGCCAGCTCACAATCGATAATACGGACAATAGGGAATGGAAACACCATATATTTT.

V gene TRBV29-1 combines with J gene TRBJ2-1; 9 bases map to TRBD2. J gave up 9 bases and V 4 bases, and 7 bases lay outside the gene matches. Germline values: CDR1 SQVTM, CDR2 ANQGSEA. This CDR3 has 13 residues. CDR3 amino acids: CSVVVAGDGEQFF. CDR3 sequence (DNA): TGCAGCGTTGTCGTAGCGGGAGACGGTGAGCAGTTCTTC.

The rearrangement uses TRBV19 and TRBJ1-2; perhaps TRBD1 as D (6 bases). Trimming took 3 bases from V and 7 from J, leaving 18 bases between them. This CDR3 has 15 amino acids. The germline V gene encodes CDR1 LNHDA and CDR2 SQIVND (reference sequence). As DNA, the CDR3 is TGTGCCAGTAGTATCAGTGCGGGGGGCATTGGTGGCTACACCTTC. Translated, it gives CASSISAGGIGGYTF.

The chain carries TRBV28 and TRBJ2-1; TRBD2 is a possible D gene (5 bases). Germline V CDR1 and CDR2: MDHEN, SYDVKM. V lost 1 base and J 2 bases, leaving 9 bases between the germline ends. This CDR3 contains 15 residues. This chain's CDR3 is CASSLFSGPYNEQFF. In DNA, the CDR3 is TGTGCCAGCAGTTTATTCAGCGGACCCTACAATGAGCAGTTCTTC.

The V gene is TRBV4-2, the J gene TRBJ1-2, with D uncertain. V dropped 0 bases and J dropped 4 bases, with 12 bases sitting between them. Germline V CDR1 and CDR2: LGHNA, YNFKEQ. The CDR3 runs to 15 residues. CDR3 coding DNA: TGTGCCAGCAGCCAAGAGCCCCTGGGAGGCTATGGCTACACCTTC. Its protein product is CASSQEPLGGYGYTF.

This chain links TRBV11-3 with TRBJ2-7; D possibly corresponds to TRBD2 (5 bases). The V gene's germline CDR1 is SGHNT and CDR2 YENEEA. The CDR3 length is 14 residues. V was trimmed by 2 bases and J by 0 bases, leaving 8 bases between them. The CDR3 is CASSLLGSSYEQYF. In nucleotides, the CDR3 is TGTGCCAGCAGCTTATTGGGGAGCTCCTACGAGCAGTACTTC. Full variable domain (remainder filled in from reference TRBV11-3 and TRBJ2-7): EAGVVQSPRYKIIEKKQPVAFWCNPISGHNTLYWYLQNLGQGPELLIRYENEEAVDDSQLPKDRFSAERLKGVDSTLKIQPAELGDSAVYLCASSLLGSSYEQYFGPGTRLTVT.

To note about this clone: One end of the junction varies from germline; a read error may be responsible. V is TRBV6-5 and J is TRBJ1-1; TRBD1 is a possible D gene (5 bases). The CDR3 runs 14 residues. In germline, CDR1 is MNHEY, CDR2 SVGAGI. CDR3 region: CASTYAGVGTEAFF. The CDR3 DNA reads TGTGCCAGCACTTACGCGGGGGTTGGGACTGAAGCTTTCTTT.

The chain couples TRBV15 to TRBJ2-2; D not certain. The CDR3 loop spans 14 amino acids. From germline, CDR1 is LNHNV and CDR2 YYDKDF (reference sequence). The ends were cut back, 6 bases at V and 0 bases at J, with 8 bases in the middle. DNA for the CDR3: TGTGCCACCAGGGCCCACCCGAACACCGGGGAGCTGTTTTTT. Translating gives CATRAHPNTGELFF. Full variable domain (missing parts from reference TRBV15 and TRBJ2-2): DAMVIQNPRYQVTQFGKPVTLSCSQTLNHNVMYWYQQKSSQAPKLLFHYYDKDFNNEADTPDNFQSRRPNTSFCFLDIRSPGLGDTAMYLCATRAHPNTGELFFGEGSRLTVL.

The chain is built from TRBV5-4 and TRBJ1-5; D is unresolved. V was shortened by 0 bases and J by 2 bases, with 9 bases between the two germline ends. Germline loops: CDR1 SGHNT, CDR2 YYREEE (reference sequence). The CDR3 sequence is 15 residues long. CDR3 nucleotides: TGTGCCAGCAGCTTGGATGGGAGGGGCAATCAGCCCCAGCATTTT. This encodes CASSLDGRGNQPQHF.

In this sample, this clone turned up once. The CDR3 DNA is TGTGCCAGCAGCCAACCAGGGGTAGGAAAACTGTTTTTT. As protein: CASSQPGVGKLFF. The chain is built from TRBV14 and TRBJ1-4; D possibly corresponds to TRBD1 (6 bases). Deletions cut 2 bases from V and 10 bases from J, with 11 bases between. The germline V gene has CDR1 SGHDN and CDR2 FVKESK. The CDR3 contains 13 residues.

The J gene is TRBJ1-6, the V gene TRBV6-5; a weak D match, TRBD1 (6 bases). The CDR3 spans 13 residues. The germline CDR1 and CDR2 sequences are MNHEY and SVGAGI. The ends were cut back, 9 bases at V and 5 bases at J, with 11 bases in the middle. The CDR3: CASLRGNNSPLHF. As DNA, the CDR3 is TGTGCCAGTCTGAGGGGGAATAATTCACCCCTCCACTTT.

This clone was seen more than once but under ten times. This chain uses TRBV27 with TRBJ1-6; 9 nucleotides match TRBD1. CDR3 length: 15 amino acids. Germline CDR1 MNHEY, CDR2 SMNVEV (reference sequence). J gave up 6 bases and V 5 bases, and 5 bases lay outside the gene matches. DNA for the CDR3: TGTGCCAGCAGTGTACAGGGGGCGTTTAATTCACCCCTCCACTTT. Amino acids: CASSVQGAFNSPLHF.

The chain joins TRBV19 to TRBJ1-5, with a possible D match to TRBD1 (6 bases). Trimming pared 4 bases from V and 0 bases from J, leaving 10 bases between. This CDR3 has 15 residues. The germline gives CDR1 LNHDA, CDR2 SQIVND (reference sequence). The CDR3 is CASSTWTVSNQPQHF. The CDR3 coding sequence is TGTGCCAGTAGTACCTGGACAGTTAGCAATCAGCCCCAGCATTTT.

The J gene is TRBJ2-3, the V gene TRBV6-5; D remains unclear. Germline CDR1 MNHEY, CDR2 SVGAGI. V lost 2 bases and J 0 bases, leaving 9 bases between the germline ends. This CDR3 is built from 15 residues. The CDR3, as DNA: TGTGCCAGCAGTTACGGGCTGTGGAGCACAGATACGCAGTATTTT. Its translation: CASSYGLWSTDTQYF.

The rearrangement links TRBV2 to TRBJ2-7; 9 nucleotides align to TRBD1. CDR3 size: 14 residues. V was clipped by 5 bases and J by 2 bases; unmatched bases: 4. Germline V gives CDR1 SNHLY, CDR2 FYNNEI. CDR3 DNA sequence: TGTGCCAGCAGTCAAAGACAGGGGGCCTACGAGCAGTACTTC. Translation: CASSQRQGAYEQYF.

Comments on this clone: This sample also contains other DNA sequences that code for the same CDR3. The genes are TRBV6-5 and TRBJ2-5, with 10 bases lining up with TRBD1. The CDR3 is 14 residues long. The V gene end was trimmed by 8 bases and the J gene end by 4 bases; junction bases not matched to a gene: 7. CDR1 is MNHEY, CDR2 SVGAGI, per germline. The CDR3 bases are TGTGCCAGCGGGGACAGGGGCGGGGGAGAGACCCAGTACTTC. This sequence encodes CASGDRGGGETQYF.

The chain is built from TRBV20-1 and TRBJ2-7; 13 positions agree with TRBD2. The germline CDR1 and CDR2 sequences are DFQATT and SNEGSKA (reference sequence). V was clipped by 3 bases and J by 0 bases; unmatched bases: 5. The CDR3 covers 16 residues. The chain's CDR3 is CSASLGLAGISYEQYF. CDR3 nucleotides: TGCAGTGCTAGTCTGGGACTAGCGGGGATCTCCTACGAGCAGTACTTC.

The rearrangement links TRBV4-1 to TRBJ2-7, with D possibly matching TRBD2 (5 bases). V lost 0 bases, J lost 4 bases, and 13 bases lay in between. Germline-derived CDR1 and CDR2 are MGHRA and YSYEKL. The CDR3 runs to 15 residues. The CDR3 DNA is TGCGCCAGCAGCCAAGACCCCCGGGGAGTTTACGAGCAGTACTTC. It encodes CASSQDPRGVYEQYF.

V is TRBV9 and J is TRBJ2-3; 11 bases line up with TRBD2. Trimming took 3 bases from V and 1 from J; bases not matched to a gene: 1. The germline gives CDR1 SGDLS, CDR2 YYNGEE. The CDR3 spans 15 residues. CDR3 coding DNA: TGTGCCAGCAGCGCGACTAGCGGGGGCACAGATACGCAGTATTTT. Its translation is CASSATSGGTDTQYF.

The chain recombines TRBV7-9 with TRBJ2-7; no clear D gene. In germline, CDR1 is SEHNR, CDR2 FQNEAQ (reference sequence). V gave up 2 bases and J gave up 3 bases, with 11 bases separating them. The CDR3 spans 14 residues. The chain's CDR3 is CASSLMTQNYEQYF. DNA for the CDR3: TGTGCCAGCAGCTTAATGACTCAGAACTACGAGCAGTACTTC. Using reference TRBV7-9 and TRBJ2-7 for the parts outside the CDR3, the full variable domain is DTGVSQNPRHKITKRGQNVTFRCDPISEHNRLYWYRQTLGQGPEFLTYFQNEAQLEKSRLLSDRFSAERPKGSFSTLEIQRTEQGDSAMYLCASSLMTQNYEQYFGPGTRLTVT.

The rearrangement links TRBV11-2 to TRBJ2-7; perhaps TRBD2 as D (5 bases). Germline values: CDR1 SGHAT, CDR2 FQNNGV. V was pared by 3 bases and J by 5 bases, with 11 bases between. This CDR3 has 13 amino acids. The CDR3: CASSLIANHEQYF. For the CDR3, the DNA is TGTGCCAGCAGCTTGATAGCGAACCACGAGCAGTACTTC.

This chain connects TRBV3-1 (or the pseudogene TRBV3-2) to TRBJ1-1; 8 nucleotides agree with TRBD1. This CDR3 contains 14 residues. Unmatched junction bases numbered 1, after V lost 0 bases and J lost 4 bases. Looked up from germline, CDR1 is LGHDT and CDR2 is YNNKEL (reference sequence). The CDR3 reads CASSQETGGTEAFF. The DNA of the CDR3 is TGTGCCAGCAGCCAAGAAACAGGGGGCACTGAAGCTTTCTTT.